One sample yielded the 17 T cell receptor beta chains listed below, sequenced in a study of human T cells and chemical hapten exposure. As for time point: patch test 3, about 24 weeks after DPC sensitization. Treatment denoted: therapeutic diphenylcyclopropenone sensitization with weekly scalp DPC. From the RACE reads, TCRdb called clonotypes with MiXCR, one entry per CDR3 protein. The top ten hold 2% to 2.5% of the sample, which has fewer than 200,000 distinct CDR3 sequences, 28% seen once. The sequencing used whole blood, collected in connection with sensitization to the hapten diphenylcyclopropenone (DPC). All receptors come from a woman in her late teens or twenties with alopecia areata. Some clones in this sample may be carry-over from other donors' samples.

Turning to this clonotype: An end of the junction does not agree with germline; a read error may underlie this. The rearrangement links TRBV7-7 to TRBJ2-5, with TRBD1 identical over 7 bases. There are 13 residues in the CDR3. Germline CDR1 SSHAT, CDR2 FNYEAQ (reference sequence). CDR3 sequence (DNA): TGTGCTAGCAGCCGAGACAGGGAAGAGACCCAGTACTTC. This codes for CASSRDREETQYF.

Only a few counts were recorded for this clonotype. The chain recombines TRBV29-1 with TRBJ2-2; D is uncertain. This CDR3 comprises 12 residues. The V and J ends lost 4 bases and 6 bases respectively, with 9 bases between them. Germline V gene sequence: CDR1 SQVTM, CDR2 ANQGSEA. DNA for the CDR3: TGCAGCGTTGTAAGGTCGGCCGGGGAGCTGTTTTTT. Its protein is CSVVRSAGELFF.

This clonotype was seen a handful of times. The CDR3 loop reads CASTPSYEQYF. CDR3 in DNA: TGTGCCAGCACTCCCTCCTACGAGCAGTACTTC. This chain uses TRBV2 with TRBJ2-7; D gene unclear. This CDR3 has 11 residues. The V and J ends lost 7 bases and 0 bases respectively, with 4 bases between them. Germline CDR1 is SNHLY and CDR2 is FYNNEI. Looking up the rest from reference TRBV2 and TRBJ2-7 gives the full variable domain: EPEVTQTPSHQVTQMGQEVILRCVPISNHLYFYWYRQILGQKVEFLVSFYNNEISEKSEIFDDQFSVERPDGSNFTLKIRSTKLEDSAMYFCASTPSYEQYFGPGTRLTVT.

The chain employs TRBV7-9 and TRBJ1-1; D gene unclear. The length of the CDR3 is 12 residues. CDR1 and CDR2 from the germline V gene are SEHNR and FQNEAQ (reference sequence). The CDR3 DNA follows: TGTGCGATCGGAGGGATGAACACTGAAGCTTTCTTT. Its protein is CAIGGMNTEAFF.

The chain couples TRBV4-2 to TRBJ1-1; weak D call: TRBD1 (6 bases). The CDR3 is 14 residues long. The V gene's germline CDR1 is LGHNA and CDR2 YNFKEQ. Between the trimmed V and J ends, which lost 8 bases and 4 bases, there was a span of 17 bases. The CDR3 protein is CASSWTEYITEAFF. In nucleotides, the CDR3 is TGTGCCAGCTCCTGGACAGAATATATCACTGAAGCTTTCTTT.

CDR3 nucleotides: TGTGCCAGCAGCCCTTTTGACAGGGGGTACGGCTACACCTTC. This sequence encodes CASSPFDRGYGYTF. The rearrangement uses TRBV7-2 and TRBJ1-2, with 9 bases matching TRBD1. Germline V gene data show CDR1 as SGHTA and CDR2 as FQGNSA. Trimming at V came to 5 bases and at J to 8 bases, leaving 9 bases not matched to a gene. This CDR3 comprises 14 residues.

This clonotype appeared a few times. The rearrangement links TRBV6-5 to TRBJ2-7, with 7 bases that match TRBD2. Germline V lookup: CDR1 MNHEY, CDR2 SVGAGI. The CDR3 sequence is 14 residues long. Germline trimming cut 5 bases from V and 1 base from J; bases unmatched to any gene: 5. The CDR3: CASSVSGDSYEQYF. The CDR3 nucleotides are TGTGCCAGCAGTGTGAGCGGGGATTCCTACGAGCAGTACTTC.

CDR3 in amino acids: CASSAGTSGRYEQFF. CDR3 DNA sequence: TGTGCCAGCAGTGCCGGGACTAGCGGGAGATATGAGCAGTTCTTC. The rearrangement links TRBV7-7 to TRBJ2-1, with TRBD2 identical over 14 bases. The CDR3 sequence is 15 residues long. Trimming cost V 6 bases and J 8 bases; bases outside gene matches: 6. CDR1 and CDR2 from the germline V gene are SSHAT and FNYEAQ (reference sequence).

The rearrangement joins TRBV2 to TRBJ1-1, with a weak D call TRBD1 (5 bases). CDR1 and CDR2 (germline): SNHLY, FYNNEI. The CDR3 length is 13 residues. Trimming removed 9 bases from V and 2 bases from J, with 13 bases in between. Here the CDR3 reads CASTPGLNTEAFF. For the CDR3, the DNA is TGTGCCAGTACACCGGGACTAAACACTGAAGCTTTCTTT.

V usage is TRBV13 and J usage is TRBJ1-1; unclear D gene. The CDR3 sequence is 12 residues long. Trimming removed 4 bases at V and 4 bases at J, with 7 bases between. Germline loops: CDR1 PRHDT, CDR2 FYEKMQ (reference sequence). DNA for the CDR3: TGTGCCAGCAGCTCAGGCCCCACTGAAGCTTTCTTT. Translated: CASSSGPTEAFF. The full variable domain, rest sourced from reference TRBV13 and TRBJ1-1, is AAGVIQSPRHLIKEKRETATLKCYPIPRHDTVYWYQQGPGQDPQFLISFYEKMQSDKGSIPDRFSAQQFSDYHSELNMSSLELGDSALYFCASSSGPTEAFFGQGTRLTVV.

The CDR3 DNA sequence: TGTGCCAGCAGCTTAGACCGCGGACAGGGTTTCATTCAGTACTTC. Translation: CASSLDRGQGFIQYF. The gene calls are TRBV11-2 and TRBJ2-4, with TRBD1 matching 8 bases. The V segment lost 0 bases and the J segment 9 bases; nucleotides outside the gene matches: 7. The CDR3 extends over 15 amino acids. Germline V gene lookup returns CDR1 SGHAT and CDR2 FQNNGV.

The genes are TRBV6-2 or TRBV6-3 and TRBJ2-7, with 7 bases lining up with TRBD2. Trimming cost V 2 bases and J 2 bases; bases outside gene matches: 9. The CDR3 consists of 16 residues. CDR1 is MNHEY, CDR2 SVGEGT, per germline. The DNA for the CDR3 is TGTGCCAGCAGTTACCGGGGGGACTCACGACCCTACGAGCAGTACTTC. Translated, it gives CASSYRGDSRPYEQYF.

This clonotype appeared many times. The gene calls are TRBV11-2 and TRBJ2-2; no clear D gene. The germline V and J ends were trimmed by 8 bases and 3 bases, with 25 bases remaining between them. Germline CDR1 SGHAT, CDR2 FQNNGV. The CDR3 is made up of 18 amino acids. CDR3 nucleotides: TGTGCCAGCCTGGCTCTGTTTGGATCCATTCAAGACACCGGGGAGCTGTTTTTT. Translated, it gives CASLALFGSIQDTGELFF.

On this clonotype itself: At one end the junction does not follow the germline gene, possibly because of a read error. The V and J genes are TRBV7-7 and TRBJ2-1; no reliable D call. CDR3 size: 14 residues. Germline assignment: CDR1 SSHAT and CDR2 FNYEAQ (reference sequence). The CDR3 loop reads CASSLTGPTNEQFF. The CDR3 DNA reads TGTGCTAGCAGCTTAACGGGCCCCACTAATGAGCAGTTCTTC.

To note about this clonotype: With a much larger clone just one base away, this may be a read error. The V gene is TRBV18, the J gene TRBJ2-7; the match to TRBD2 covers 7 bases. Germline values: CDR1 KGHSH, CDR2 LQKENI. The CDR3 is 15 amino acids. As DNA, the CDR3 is TGTGTCAGCACTCCGGCGGGAGCGGAAACCTACGAGCAGTACTTC. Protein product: CVSTPAGAETYEQYF.

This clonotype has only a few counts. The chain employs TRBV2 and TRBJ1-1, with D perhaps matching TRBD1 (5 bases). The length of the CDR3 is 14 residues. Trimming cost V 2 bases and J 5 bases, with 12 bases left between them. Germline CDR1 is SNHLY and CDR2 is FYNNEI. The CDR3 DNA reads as TGTGCCAGCAGTGAAACAGGCGGTTTGACTGAAGCTTTCTTT. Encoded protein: CASSETGGLTEAFF.

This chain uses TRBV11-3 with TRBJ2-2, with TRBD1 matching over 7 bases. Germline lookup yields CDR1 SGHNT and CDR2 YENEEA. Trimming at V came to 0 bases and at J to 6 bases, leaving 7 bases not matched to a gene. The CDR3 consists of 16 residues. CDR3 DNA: TGTGCCAGCAGCTTAGATTTGACAGGGATGGCCGGGGAGCTGTTTTTT. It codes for CASSLDLTGMAGELFF.